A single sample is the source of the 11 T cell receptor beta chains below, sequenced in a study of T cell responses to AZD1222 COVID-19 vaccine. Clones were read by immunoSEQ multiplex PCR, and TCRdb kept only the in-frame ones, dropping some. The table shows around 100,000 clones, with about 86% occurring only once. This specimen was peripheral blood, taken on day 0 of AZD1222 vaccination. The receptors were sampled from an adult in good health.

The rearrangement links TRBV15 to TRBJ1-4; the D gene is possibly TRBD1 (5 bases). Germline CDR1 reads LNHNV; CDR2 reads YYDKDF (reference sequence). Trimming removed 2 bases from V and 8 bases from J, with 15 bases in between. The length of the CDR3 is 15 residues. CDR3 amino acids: CATSRRTGVEEKLFF. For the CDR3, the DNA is TGTGCCACCAGCAGACGGACGGGGGTCGAGGAAAAACTGTTTTTT. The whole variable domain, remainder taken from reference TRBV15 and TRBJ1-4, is DAMVIQNPRYQVTQFGKPVTLSCSQTLNHNVMYWYQQKSSQAPKLLFHYYDKDFNNEADTPDNFQSRRPNTSFCFLDIRSPGLGDTAMYLCATSRRTGVEEKLFFGSGTQLSVL.

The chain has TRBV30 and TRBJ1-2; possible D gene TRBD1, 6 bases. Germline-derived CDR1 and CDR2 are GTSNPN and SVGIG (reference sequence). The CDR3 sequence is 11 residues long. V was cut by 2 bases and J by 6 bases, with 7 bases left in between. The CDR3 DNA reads TGTGCCTGGAGTCCAGGGGATGGCTACACCTTC. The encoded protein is CAWSPGDGYTF. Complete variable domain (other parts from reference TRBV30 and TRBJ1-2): SQTIHQWPATLVQPVGSPLSLECTVEGTSNPNLYWYRQAAGRGLQLLFYSVGIGQISSEVPQNLSASRPQDRQFILSSKKLLLSDSGFYLCAWSPGDGYTFGSGTRLTVV.

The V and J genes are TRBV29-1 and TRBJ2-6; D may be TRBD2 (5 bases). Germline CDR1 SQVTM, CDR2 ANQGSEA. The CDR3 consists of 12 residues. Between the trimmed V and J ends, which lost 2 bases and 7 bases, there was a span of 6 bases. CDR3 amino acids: CSVETGANVLTF. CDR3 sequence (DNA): TGCAGCGTTGAAACGGGAGCCAACGTCCTGACTTTC.

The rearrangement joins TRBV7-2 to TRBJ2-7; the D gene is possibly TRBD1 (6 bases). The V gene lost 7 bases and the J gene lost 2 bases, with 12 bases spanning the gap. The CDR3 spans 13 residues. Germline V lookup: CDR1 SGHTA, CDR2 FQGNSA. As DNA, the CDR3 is TGTGCCAGCACCAGGGACACTACCTACGAGCAGTACTTC. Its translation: CASTRDTTYEQYF.

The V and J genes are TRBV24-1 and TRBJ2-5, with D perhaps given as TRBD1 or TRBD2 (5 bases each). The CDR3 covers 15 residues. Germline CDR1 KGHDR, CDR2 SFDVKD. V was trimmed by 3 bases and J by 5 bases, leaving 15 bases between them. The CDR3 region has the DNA TGTGCCACCAGTGATCCGCGAGGGGTCGGGGAGACCCAGTACTTC. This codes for CATSDPRGVGETQYF.

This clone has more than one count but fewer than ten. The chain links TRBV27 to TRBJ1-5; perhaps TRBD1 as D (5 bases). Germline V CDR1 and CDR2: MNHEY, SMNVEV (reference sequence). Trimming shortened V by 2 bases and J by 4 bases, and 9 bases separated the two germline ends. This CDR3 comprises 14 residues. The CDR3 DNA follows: TGTGCCAGCAGTTTAATGGGGCCTAATCAGCCCCAGCATTTT. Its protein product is CASSLMGPNQPQHF.

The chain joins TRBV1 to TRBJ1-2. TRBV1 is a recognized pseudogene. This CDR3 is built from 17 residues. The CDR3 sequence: CTSSGGGPVLPRDGYTF. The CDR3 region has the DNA TGCACCAGCAGCGGGGGGGGGCCAGTCCTCCCGCGGGATGGCTACACCTTC.

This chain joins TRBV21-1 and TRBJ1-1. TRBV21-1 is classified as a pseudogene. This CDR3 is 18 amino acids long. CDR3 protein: CASSPGLGGAEMGTEAFF. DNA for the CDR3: TGTGCCAGCAGCCCAGGATTGGGGGGGGCAGAAATGGGCACTGAAGCTTTCTTT.

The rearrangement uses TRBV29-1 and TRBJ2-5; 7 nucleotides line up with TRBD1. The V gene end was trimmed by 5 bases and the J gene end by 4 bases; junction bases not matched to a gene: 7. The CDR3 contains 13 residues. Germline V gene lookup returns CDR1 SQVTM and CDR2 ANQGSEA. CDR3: CSVTGQARETQYF. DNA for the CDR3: TGCAGCGTTACCGGACAGGCCCGAGAGACCCAGTACTTC.

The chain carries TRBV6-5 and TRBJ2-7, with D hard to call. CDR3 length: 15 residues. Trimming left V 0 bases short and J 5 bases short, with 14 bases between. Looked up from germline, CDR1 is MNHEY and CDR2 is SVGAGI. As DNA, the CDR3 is TGTGCCAGCAGTTACTCGACCCGGTCTAGGAACGAGCAGTACTTC. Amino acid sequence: CASSYSTRSRNEQYF.

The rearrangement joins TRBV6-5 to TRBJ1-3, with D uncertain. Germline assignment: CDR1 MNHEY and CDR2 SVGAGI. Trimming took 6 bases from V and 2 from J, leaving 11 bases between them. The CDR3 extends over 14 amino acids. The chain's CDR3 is CASRSGLAGNTIYF. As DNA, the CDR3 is TGTGCCAGCAGATCAGGACTCGCTGGAAACACCATATATTTT.